The present entry profiles one T cell receptor (beta chain) with its context. Germline values: CDR1 LNHDA, CDR2 SQIVND (reference sequence). The CDR3 extends over 15 amino acids. V dropped 3 bases and J dropped 1; count of bases not matched to a gene: 1. The sample is drawn from a study of blood T cell repertoires in COVID-19. Across the study: There were acute and convalescent COVID-19 samples, and they came from the United States, Italy and Spain.

Authors' processing steps: Nucleated cell counts were estimated from reference gene primer amplification. Measured with immunoSEQ multiplex PCR; TCRdb has only the in-frame clones, and not every one. That table supplies the V and J calls and clone size; D and trimming were determined from the DNA. The sample includes 150,000 to 200,000 clones, about 80% of them seen just once. The TCR comes from a man aged 65 to 85 with active or convalescent COVID-19. The chain employs TRBV19 and TRBJ2-2, with 8 bases that match TRBD2. The sample comprised peripheral blood. CDR3 in amino acids: CASSILAGNTGELFF. As DNA, the CDR3 is TGTGCCAGTAGTATCCTAGCGGGGAACACCGGGGAGCTGTTTTTT.